Included here is one T cell receptor (beta chain) sequence, with context. Adults of Caucasian background living in Nashville, Tennessee made up all donors. From CD4+ cells came CD45RA+ naive and CD45RA-negative memory subsets. Trimming left V 2 bases short and J 7 bases short, with 12 bases between. Germline CDR1 reads SGDLS; CDR2 reads YYNGEE. This CDR3 is built from 13 residues. This sample was taken from a study of shared clonotypes between healthy human individuals. This table comes from immunoSEQ multiplex PCR, and its TCRdb copy is limited to in-frame clones, with some not included. The sample holds 2 million or so clones; roughly 94% are singletons and the top ten take 0.13%.

This chain links TRBV9 with TRBJ1-2, with D possibly matching TRBD1 (6 bases). Sequenced material: naive CD4+ T cells sorted from blood. This sample's subset: CD45RA+ positively selected. This clonotype was obtained from a man between 18 and 29 years old in good health. The CDR3 is CASSVGAASGYTF. The CDR3 DNA sequence: TGTGCCAGCAGCGTGGGGGCAGCCAGTGGCTACACCTTC.